This T cell receptor beta chain was retrieved from a study of T cell repertoires in cytomegalovirus infection. About this clonotype itself: The antigen remains unidentified.

TCRdb re-analysed the reads in MiXCR, keeping a single row per CDR3 protein. Of more than 250,000 distinct CDR3 sequences in the sample, 25% are singletons; the top ten hold 13%. General observations from the study: Cumulated frequencies of public TCR beta families served to identify carriers of CMV plus the relevant HLA. What dominated the ex vivo response were HLA-C-restricted CMV-specific TCR beta clonotypes.

The specimen comprised cultured PBMCs, sampled from culture after CMV antigen stimulation. The TCR comes from a human donor in good health (CMV status not recorded). Some clones in this sample may be carry-over from other donors' samples.

The CDR3 is CASSFIQSNQPQHF. The CDR3 DNA is TGTGCCAGTAGTTTTATACAGAGCAATCAGCCCCAGCATTTT. This sequence joins TRBV19 and TRBJ1-5; the D is unclear. Trimming shortened V by 5 bases and J by 1 base, and 9 bases separated the two germline ends. Germline values: CDR1 LNHDA, CDR2 SQIVND (reference sequence). The CDR3 covers 14 residues. Full variable domain (rest looked up from reference TRBV19 and TRBJ1-5): DGGITQSPKYLFRKEGQNVTLSCEQNLNHDAMYWYRQDPGQGLRLIYYSQIVNDFQKGDIAEGYSVSREKKESFPLTVTSAQKNPTAFYLCASSFIQSNQPQHFGDGTRLSIL.